One and the same sample provided the 26 T cell receptor beta chains below, sequenced in a study of CD8+CD57+ T cells in acquired aplastic anemia. Profiling of TCR beta VDJ combinations and CDR3 sequences used genomic DNA as template. TCRdb re-derived calls from the reads in MiXCR, one entry per CDR3 protein. The sample has roughly 150,000 distinct CDR3 sequences, about half seen once. Selection for sequencing was limited to patients who had shown CD8+CD57+ cell expansion by flow cytometry. The sample was sorted CD4+, CD8+, or CD8+CD57+ T cells (not recorded which) from PBMCs. These TCRs come from a human donor with aplastic anemia.

Ten or more counts support this clonotype. This chain connects TRBV9 to TRBJ2-1, with D uncertain. Germline CDR1 is SGDLS and CDR2 is YYNGEE. Trimming left V 0 bases short and J 0 bases short, with 7 bases between. CDR3 length: 15 amino acids. The CDR3 DNA reads TGTGCCAGCAGCGTAGGGCCTAGCTCCTACAATGAGCAGTTCTTC. Its protein product is CASSVGPSSYNEQFF.

The chain has TRBV24-1 and TRBJ1-5; 7 positions match TRBD1. Germline V gives CDR1 KGHDR, CDR2 SFDVKD. V dropped 3 bases and J dropped 11; count of bases not matched to a gene: 12. This CDR3 is built from 15 residues. The CDR3 nucleotides are TGTGCCACCAGTGATATGACAGGGACGCTAGAGACCCAGCATTTT. This gives the protein CATSDMTGTLETQHF.

This clonotype was counted many times. The rearrangement links TRBV7-9 to TRBJ2-3; the match to TRBD2 covers 11 bases. CDR1 and CDR2 from the germline V gene are SEHNR and FQNEAQ (reference sequence). This CDR3 is built from 16 residues. V was clipped by 7 bases and J by 0 bases; unmatched bases: 6. CDR3: CASTLRTSGSTDTQYF. The DNA of the CDR3 is TGTGCCAGCACCCTCAGGACTAGCGGGAGCACAGATACGCAGTATTTT.

The chain links TRBV10-3 to TRBJ2-7, with 11 bases identical to TRBD2. Germline assignment: CDR1 ENHRY and CDR2 SYGVKD. The CDR3 has 15 residues. J gave up 4 bases and V 4 bases, and 6 bases lay outside the gene matches. CDR3 residues: CAISGLAGGEYEQYV. The CDR3 region has the DNA TGTGCCATCAGTGGGCTAGCGGGGGGAGAGTACGAGCAGTACGTC.

The J gene is TRBJ1-1, the V gene TRBV2; D perhaps matches TRBD1 (6 bases). Germline V gives CDR1 SNHLY, CDR2 FYNNEI. The CDR3 runs to 15 residues. The V end lost 3 bases, the J end lost 6 bases, and 17 bases lay between the germline ends. The CDR3 protein is CASSDGGGGAPEAFF. CDR3 coding DNA: TGTGCCAGCAGTGACGGGGGCGGGGGGGCCCCTGAAGCTTTCTTT.

This CDR3 reads CASSDYRGTHEQYF. The CDR3 DNA follows: TGTGCCAGCAGTGATTACAGGGGCACGCACGAGCAGTACTTC. The chain employs TRBV25-1 and TRBJ2-7; TRBD1 aligns across 7 bases. With 3 bases clipped from V and 5 bases from J, the junction kept 7 bases outside the gene matches. The CDR3 loop spans 14 amino acids. The V gene's germline CDR1 is MGHDK and CDR2 SYGVNS.

DNA of the CDR3: TGTGCCACCAGCAGCGACAGGGTCAATCAGCCCCAGCATTTT. Translated, it gives CATSSDRVNQPQHF. The chain joins TRBV15 to TRBJ1-5; 7 nucleotides agree with TRBD1. V dropped 3 bases and J dropped 3; count of bases not matched to a gene: 2. The CDR3 spans 14 residues. Germline V gene data show CDR1 as LNHNV and CDR2 as YYDKDF (reference sequence).

Notes on this clonotype: Germline and junction disagree at one end, which may indicate a read error. The chain combines TRBV19 with TRBJ1-5; TRBD1 matches at 7 bases. From germline, CDR1 is LNHDA and CDR2 SQIVND (reference sequence). The CDR3 is made up of 15 amino acids. The CDR3 DNA reads as TGTGCCAGCTGTGATAGGGGGCGCGGCAATCGGCCCCAGCATTTT. Protein: CASCDRGRGNRPQHF.

Note on this clonotype: A read error may explain this, as a much larger clone is one base away. The CDR3 DNA sequence: TGTGCCAGCCGAGGGACCTCTGGGGCCAACGTCCTGACTTTC. Translated, it gives CASRGTSGANVLTF. The chain carries TRBV14 and TRBJ2-6; D possibly uses TRBD1 or TRBD2 (5 bases each). This CDR3 has 14 residues. Deletions cut 8 bases from V and 0 bases from J, with 8 bases between. Germline CDR1 and CDR2: SGHDN and FVKESK. The variable domain in full, with the rest retrieved from reference TRBV14 and TRBJ2-6, is EAGVTQFPSHSVIEKGQTVTLRCDPISGHDNLYWYRRVMGKEIKFLLHFVKESKQDESGMPNNRFLAERTGGTYSTLKVQPAELEDSGVYFCASRGTSGANVLTFGAGSRLTVL.

V gene TRBV7-2 combines with J gene TRBJ2-5; 12 bases match TRBD2. The V gene end was trimmed by 6 bases and the J gene end by 4 bases; junction bases not matched to a gene: 0. CDR3 length: 13 amino acids. Germline CDR1 SGHTA, CDR2 FQGNSA. CDR3 sequence reads: CASRLAGGETQYF. DNA for the CDR3: TGTGCCAGCAGACTAGCGGGGGGAGAGACCCAGTACTTC.

The rearrangement uses TRBV7-6 and TRBJ2-5, with D perhaps matching TRBD2 (5 bases). Trimming took off 2 bases at V and 1 base at J, with 8 bases between the two ends. Looked up from germline, CDR1 is SGHVS and CDR2 is FNYEAQ. CDR3 length: 14 amino acids. The CDR3 nucleotides read TGTGCCAGCAGCTTAAGCACTAGCCAAGAGACCCAGTACTTC. Translating it yields CASSLSTSQETQYF.

This CDR3 is CASSSVGTNSPLHF. The CDR3 nucleotides read TGTGCCAGCAGCTCGGTAGGGACGAATTCACCCCTCCACTTT. This chain connects TRBV7-9 to TRBJ1-6; D might be TRBD1 (5 bases). Trimming left V 4 bases short and J 7 bases short, with 11 bases between. The CDR3 extends over 14 amino acids. From germline, CDR1 is SEHNR and CDR2 FQNEAQ (reference sequence). The full variable domain, in which reference TRBV7-9 and TRBJ1-6 provide the parts outside the CDR3, is DTGVSQNPRHKITKRGQNVTFRCDPISEHNRLYWYRQTLGQGPEFLTYFQNEAQLEKSRLLSDRFSAERPKGSFSTLEIQRTEQGDSAMYLCASSSVGTNSPLHFGNGTRLTVT.

There are many counts of this clonotype. This chain connects TRBV9 to TRBJ2-5; 12 bases fit TRBD2. The length of the CDR3 is 16 residues. Germline CDR1 is SGDLS and CDR2 is YYNGEE. J was trimmed by 3 bases and V by 0 bases; bases with no gene match: 3. CDR3 DNA sequence: TGTGCCAGCAGCGTAGGTCCTAGCGGGGGGGAAGAGACCCAGTACTTC. Protein sequence: CASSVGPSGGEETQYF.

This clonotype was counted ten times or more. This rearrangement joins TRBV15 to TRBJ2-3; the match to TRBD2 covers 10 bases. This CDR3 contains 16 residues. Germline V gives CDR1 LNHNV, CDR2 YYDKDF (reference sequence). V was pared by 1 base and J by 4 bases, with 5 bases of the junction left unmatched. The CDR3 region has the DNA TGTGCCACCAGCAGAGGGGAGAGCGGGGGGGCAGATACGCAGTATTTT. The encoded protein is CATSRGESGGADTQYF.

The chain carries TRBV5-4 and TRBJ1-1; D not resolved. Per the germline V gene, CDR1 is SGHNT and CDR2 is YYREEE (reference sequence). The V gene lost 0 bases and the J gene lost 4 bases, with 13 bases spanning the gap. This CDR3 region has 15 residues. The CDR3 sequence: CASSLGSLQATEAFF. The CDR3 nucleotides read TGTGCCAGCAGCTTGGGTAGTTTGCAGGCCACTGAAGCTTTCTTT.

This clonotype showed up just a few times. One end of the junction is discordant with germline, which a read error may explain. This sequence joins TRBV20-1 and TRBJ2-1, with D perhaps given as TRBD1 or TRBD2 (5 bases each). The germline V gene encodes CDR1 DFQATT and CDR2 SNEGSKA (reference sequence). There are 15 residues in the CDR3. CDR3 region: CTASFSGRHHNEQFF. The CDR3 DNA follows: TGCACTGCTAGTTTTTCGGGACGGCACCACAATGAGCAGTTCTTC.

This clonotype was seen repeatedly, ten times or more. The chain links TRBV25-1 to TRBJ1-1; 9 bases fit TRBD1. Trimming took 2 bases from V and 6 from J; bases not matched to a gene: 7. The germline V gene encodes CDR1 MGHDK and CDR2 SYGVNS. The CDR3 runs to 15 residues. Written as DNA, the CDR3 is TGTGCCAGCAGTGAAACAGGGGGCGCAATGGCTGAAGCTTTCTTT. It codes for CASSETGGAMAEAFF.

This sequence joins TRBV11-1 and TRBJ2-3; 13 bases are shared with TRBD2. The germline gives CDR1 SGHAT, CDR2 FQDESV (reference sequence). The CDR3 covers 16 residues. V shed 2 bases, J shed 2 bases, and the junction held 1 base outside the gene matches. The CDR3: CASSLTSGRATDTQYF. Here the CDR3 DNA reads TGTGCCAGCAGCTTAACTAGCGGGAGGGCCACAGATACGCAGTATTTT.

V and J are TRBV19 and TRBJ2-2; D is perhaps TRBD1 (6 bases). V gave up 5 bases and J gave up 2 bases, with 12 bases separating them. Germline CDR1 and CDR2: LNHDA and SQIVND (reference sequence). The CDR3 runs to 15 residues. The CDR3 sequence is CASSPRTANTGELFF. CDR3 DNA: TGTGCCAGTAGTCCACGGACAGCAAACACCGGGGAGCTGTTTTTT. The whole variable domain, remainder taken from reference TRBV19 and TRBJ2-2, is DGGITQSPKYLFRKEGQNVTLSCEQNLNHDAMYWYRQDPGQGLRLIYYSQIVNDFQKGDIAEGYSVSREKKESFPLTVTSAQKNPTAFYLCASSPRTANTGELFFGEGSRLTVL.

The gene calls are TRBV9 and TRBJ1-6; D is ambiguous. CDR3 length: 15 amino acids. V lost 0 bases to trimming and J lost 2 bases, with 6 bases between them. Germline CDR1 SGDLS, CDR2 YYNGEE. Here the CDR3 reads CASSVDSAYNSPLHF. In DNA, the CDR3 is TGTGCCAGCAGCGTAGATTCAGCCTATAATTCACCCCTCCACTTT. Full variable domain (remainder filled in from reference TRBV9 and TRBJ1-6): DSGVTQTPKHLITATGQRVTLRCSPRSGDLSVYWYQQSLDQGLQFLIQYYNGEERAKGNILERFSAQQFPDLHSELNLSSLELGDSALYFCASSVDSAYNSPLHFGNGTRLTVT.

A remark on this clonotype: The junction differs from germline at one of its ends, possibly a read error. The chain carries TRBV5-4 and TRBJ1-2; weak D call: TRBD1 (6 bases). Germline CDR1 SGHNT, CDR2 YYREEE (reference sequence). The CDR3 has 14 amino acids. CDR3 sequence reads: CARSLRQANYGYTF. DNA of the CDR3: TGTGCCCGCAGCTTGAGACAGGCTAACTATGGCTACACCTTC.

This clonotype was observed many times. The V and J genes are TRBV5-1 and TRBJ2-3; unclear D gene. The CDR3 covers 13 residues. V lost 4 bases and J lost 0, with 6 bases in between. The V gene's germline CDR1 is SGHRS and CDR2 YFSETQ. The CDR3 here is CASSRTSTDTQYF. In DNA form, the CDR3 reads TGCGCCAGCAGCAGAACTAGCACAGATACGCAGTATTTT.

The chain employs TRBV11-3 and TRBJ2-2; no reliable D call. Trimming cost V 6 bases and J 8 bases, with 13 bases left between them. Germline values: CDR1 SGHNT, CDR2 YENEEA. The CDR3 spans 13 residues. Written as DNA, the CDR3 is TGTGCCAGCAGTTCCTCGAGCACAGGGGAGCTGTTTTTT. Amino acid sequence: CASSSSSTGELFF.

This clonotype was recorded many times. J is TRBJ2-1 and V is TRBV20-1; D ambiguous. Trimming removed 4 bases from V and 2 bases from J, with 12 bases in between. This CDR3 has 14 residues. Per the germline V gene, CDR1 is DFQATT and CDR2 is SNEGSKA (reference sequence). The CDR3 region is CSAKWPAPYNEQFF. The DNA for the CDR3 is TGCAGTGCTAAATGGCCGGCCCCCTACAATGAGCAGTTCTTC.

This clonotype appeared many times. This chain joins TRBV5-1 and TRBJ1-3; 8 positions agree with TRBD1. The length of the CDR3 is 16 residues. CDR1 and CDR2 from the germline V gene are SGHRS and YFSETQ. Trimming removed 0 bases from V and 3 bases from J; junction bases left unmatched: 5. CDR3 nucleotide sequence: TGCGCCAGCAGCTTGGGACAGGGGATGAGTGGAAACACCATATATTTT. It translates to CASSLGQGMSGNTIYF.

The chain uses TRBV15 and TRBJ2-3; 8 bases are a match to TRBD2. Germline V gene data show CDR1 as LNHNV and CDR2 as YYDKDF (reference sequence). Trimming removed 1 base from V and 3 bases from J; junction bases left unmatched: 6. CDR3 size: 16 residues. The CDR3 loop is CATSRGAGGVTDTQYF. CDR3 in DNA: TGTGCCACCAGCAGAGGGGCGGGGGGAGTGACAGATACGCAGTATTTT.